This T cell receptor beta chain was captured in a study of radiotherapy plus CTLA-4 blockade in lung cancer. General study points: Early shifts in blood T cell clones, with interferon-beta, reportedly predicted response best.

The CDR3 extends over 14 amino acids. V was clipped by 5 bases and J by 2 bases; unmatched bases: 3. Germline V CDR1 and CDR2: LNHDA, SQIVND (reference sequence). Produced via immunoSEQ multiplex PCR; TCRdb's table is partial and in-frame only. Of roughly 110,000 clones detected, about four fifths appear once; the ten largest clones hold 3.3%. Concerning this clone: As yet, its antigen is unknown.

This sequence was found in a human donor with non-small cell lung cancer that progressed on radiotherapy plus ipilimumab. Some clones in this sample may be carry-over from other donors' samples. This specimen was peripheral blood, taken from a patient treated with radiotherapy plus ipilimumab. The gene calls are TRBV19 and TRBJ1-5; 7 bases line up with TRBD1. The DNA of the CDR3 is TGTGCCAGTAGTGCGGGACAGCGCAATCAGCCCCAGCATTTT. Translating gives CASSAGQRNQPQHF.